The 31 T cell receptor beta chains reported below all come from one sample, sequenced in a study of blood T cell repertoires in COVID-19. Sequencing was performed with immunoSEQ multiplex PCR; in TCRdb, only in-frame clones are kept and a portion is missing. The sample records about 88,000 clones, around nine tenths being singletons. Sequenced input: peripheral blood. The source is a man aged 60 to 69 with acute or convalescent COVID-19.

This chain links TRBV5-8 with TRBJ1-5, with D perhaps matching TRBD1 (5 bases). This CDR3 has 13 amino acids. Germline V gives CDR1 SGHTS, CDR2 YDEGEE. Deletions cut 0 bases from V and 6 bases from J, with 7 bases between. The CDR3 DNA sequence: TGTGCCAGCAGCTTGGGGGGGGGTCAGCCCCAGCATTTT. Its translation: CASSLGGGQPQHF.

The genes are TRBV28 and TRBJ1-2, with D perhaps matching TRBD1 (5 bases). There are 13 residues in the CDR3. Germline loops: CDR1 MDHEN, CDR2 SYDVKM. With 10 bases removed from V and 7 bases from J, the gap between germline ends came to 19 bases. The CDR3 here is CATRISGSGGYTF. DNA of the CDR3: TGTGCCACCCGAATCTCAGGGTCTGGTGGCTACACCTTC.

The gene calls are TRBV6-1 and TRBJ1-5; D is unresolved. The CDR3 spans 16 residues. The V gene's germline CDR1 is MNHNS and CDR2 SASEGT. With 3 bases removed from V and 1 base from J, the gap between germline ends came to 13 bases. The CDR3 region has the DNA TGTGCCAGCAGTGATTTTGTATTTGGCAGCAATCAGCCCCAGCATTTT. The encoded protein is CASSDFVFGSNQPQHF.

The genes are TRBV20-1 and TRBJ1-2; D is unclear. CDR3 length equals 11 residues. Germline V gives CDR1 DFQATT, CDR2 SNEGSKA (reference sequence). V was shortened by 0 bases and J by 3 bases, with 2 bases between the two germline ends. The DNA of the CDR3 is TGCAGTGCTAGAGACGACTATGGCTACACCTTC. Protein: CSARDDYGYTF.

V and J are TRBV29-1 and TRBJ2-7; tentatively, D is TRBD1 (5 bases). CDR1 is SQVTM and CDR2 is ANQGSEA in the germline V gene. The CDR3 is 14 residues long. The ends were cut back, 4 bases at V and 0 bases at J, with 13 bases in the middle. Here the CDR3 reads CSVGPNRISYEQYF. CDR3 sequence (DNA): TGCAGCGTTGGGCCTAACAGGATCTCCTACGAGCAGTACTTC.

V is TRBV2 and J is TRBJ2-2; TRBD2 agrees at 11 bases. The V segment lost 5 bases and the J segment 0 bases; nucleotides outside the gene matches: 2. Germline values: CDR1 SNHLY, CDR2 FYNNEI. The CDR3 runs 16 residues. This CDR3 is CASSRLAGSNTGELFF. The CDR3 region has the DNA TGTGCCAGCAGTCGACTAGCGGGATCGAACACCGGGGAGCTGTTTTTT.

The chain has TRBV4-3 and TRBJ2-7; 8 bases agree with TRBD2. V lost 3 bases and J lost 3; bases outside the gene matches: 7. Germline CDR1 and CDR2: LGHNA and YSLEER. This CDR3 is built from 15 residues. CDR3 residues: CASSQSLAGNYEQYF. DNA for the CDR3: TGCGCCAGCAGCCAGTCCCTAGCGGGCAACTACGAGCAGTACTTC.

The rearrangement uses TRBV29-1 and TRBJ2-1; 8 bases fit TRBD2. Germline CDR1 reads SQVTM; CDR2 reads ANQGSEA. The CDR3 runs 15 residues. Germline trimming cut 5 bases from V and 7 bases from J; bases unmatched to any gene: 13. CDR3 nucleotides: TGCAGCGTTAGTGGAAGAAAACGGGAGGGGAATGAGCAGTTCTTC. This encodes CSVSGRKREGNEQFF.

The J gene is TRBJ1-4, the V gene TRBV9, with D possibly being TRBD1 (6 bases). The V end was cut by 0 bases, the J end by 8 bases, with 11 bases between. Germline lookup yields CDR1 SGDLS and CDR2 YYNGEE. This CDR3 spans 14 amino acids. CDR3 loop: CASSVVPGDEKLFF. In DNA, the CDR3 is TGTGCCAGCAGCGTAGTTCCAGGGGACGAAAAACTGTTTTTT. Full variable domain (missing parts from reference TRBV9 and TRBJ1-4): DSGVTQTPKHLITATGQRVTLRCSPRSGDLSVYWYQQSLDQGLQFLIQYYNGEERAKGNILERFSAQQFPDLHSELNLSSLELGDSALYFCASSVVPGDEKLFFGSGTQLSVL.

This chain connects TRBV5-1 to TRBJ2-3; 13 positions match TRBD2. The V segment lost 4 bases and the J segment 6 bases; nucleotides outside the gene matches: 5. Germline lookup yields CDR1 SGHRS and CDR2 YFSETQ. CDR3 length: 15 amino acids. CDR3 DNA sequence: TGCGCCAGCAGCCGGACTAGCGGGAGAGGGGATACGCAGTATTTT. Its protein product is CASSRTSGRGDTQYF.

V is TRBV11-2 and J is TRBJ2-7; D unresolved. This CDR3 is built from 13 residues. V lost 2 bases, J lost 2 bases, and 7 bases lay in between. Looked up from germline, CDR1 is SGHAT and CDR2 is FQNNGV. The DNA for the CDR3 is TGTGCCAGCAGCTTATCTAGTACCTACGAGCAGTACTTC. This gives the protein CASSLSSTYEQYF.

The rearrangement joins TRBV10-1 to TRBJ2-1; TRBD2 aligns across 9 bases. The CDR3 extends over 15 amino acids. CDR1 WNHNN and CDR2 SYGVQD come from the germline V gene (reference sequence). The ends lost 6 bases at V and 12 bases at J; junction bases unmatched: 15. CDR3 region: CASSPERGAGGGQFF. As DNA, the CDR3 is TGCGCCAGCAGCCCTGAGCGGGGAGCGGGAGGAGGGCAGTTCTTC.

This clone has only a few counts. V gene TRBV19 combines with J gene TRBJ1-6; D gene uncertain. CDR1 is LNHDA and CDR2 is SQIVND in the germline V gene (reference sequence). The CDR3 sequence is 14 residues long. Trimming left V 3 bases short and J 7 bases short, with 10 bases between. The CDR3 region is CASSMLSFNSPLHF. CDR3 DNA: TGTGCCAGTAGTATGTTGTCGTTCAATTCACCCCTCCACTTT.

Only one count was recorded for this clone. This chain uses TRBV9 with TRBJ2-1; TRBD2 aligns across 13 bases. Germline trimming cut 0 bases from V and 5 bases from J; bases unmatched to any gene: 2. Germline CDR1 is SGDLS and CDR2 is YYNGEE. The CDR3 has 16 amino acids. The chain's CDR3 is CASSVGTSGGDNEQFF. CDR3 coding DNA: TGTGCCAGCAGCGTAGGAACTAGCGGGGGGGACAATGAGCAGTTCTTC. The full variable domain, completed using reference TRBV9 and TRBJ2-1, is DSGVTQTPKHLITATGQRVTLRCSPRSGDLSVYWYQQSLDQGLQFLIQYYNGEERAKGNILERFSAQQFPDLHSELNLSSLELGDSALYFCASSVGTSGGDNEQFFGPGTRLTVL.

This clone was observed a single time. The rearrangement links TRBV24-1 to TRBJ2-1; 13 nucleotides agree with TRBD2. Germline V CDR1 and CDR2: KGHDR, SFDVKD. The CDR3 contains 14 residues. V was clipped by 9 bases and J by 5 bases; unmatched bases: 3. The CDR3: CATAGTSGNNEQFF. CDR3 sequence (DNA): TGTGCCACCGCCGGGACTAGCGGGAACAATGAGCAGTTCTTC.

This chain connects TRBV10-3 to TRBJ2-1; TRBD2 aligns across 10 bases. The trim removed 0 bases at V and 7 bases at J, leaving 6 bases unmatched. The germline V gene has CDR1 ENHRY and CDR2 SYGVKD. The CDR3 is 16 amino acids. The CDR3 DNA follows: TGTGCCATCAGTGAGTCTTCTAGCGGGAGAGGAAATGAGCAGTTCTTC. Translation: CAISESSSGRGNEQFF.

In this sample, this clone turned up once. The DNA is left out, because the CDR3 cannot be placed on it with certainty; the CDR3 is given as TCRdb lists it. J is TRBJ2-1 and V is TRBV28; the table's D call of TRBD2 was not tested on the DNA. The CDR3 spans 16 amino acids, including both terminal residues. Germline V gene sequence: CDR1 MDHEN, CDR2 SYDVKM. The CDR3 loop reads CASSSSGLAGENEQFF.

The rearrangement links TRBV7-3 to TRBJ2-3; TRBD1 might be the D (6 bases). Germline-derived CDR1 and CDR2 are SGHTA and FQGTGA. Trimming removed 5 bases at V and 2 bases at J, with 14 bases between. The CDR3 covers 15 residues. CDR3 DNA sequence: TGTGCCAGCAGCGCTGGACAGCCATCCACAGATACGCAGTATTTT. Encoded protein: CASSAGQPSTDTQYF.

CDR3 nucleotide sequence: TGTGCCAGCAGCAAAGCTACCCGGACAGGAGCTAATGAAAAACTGTTTTTT. This codes for CASSKATRTGANEKLFF. The chain has TRBV21-1 and TRBJ1-4; the table's D call, TRBD1, has no DNA check behind it. TRBV21-1 constitutes a pseudogene. The CDR3 sequence is 17 residues long.

The chain's CDR3 is CASSLVPAGDNEEQFF. CDR3 nucleotides: TGTGCCAGCAGCTTAGTTCCAGCGGGAGACAATGAGGAGCAGTTCTTC. The chain combines TRBV7-9 with TRBJ2-1; 8 nucleotides line up with TRBD2. Germline V gene data show CDR1 as SEHNR and CDR2 as FQNEAQ (reference sequence). The CDR3 length is 16 residues. Unmatched junction bases numbered 12, after V lost 1 base and J lost 10 bases. The full variable domain, with the rest looked up from reference TRBV7-9 and TRBJ2-1, is DTGVSQNPRHKITKRGQNVTFRCDPISEHNRLYWYRQTLGQGPEFLTYFQNEAQLEKSRLLSDRFSAERPKGSFSTLEIQRTEQGDSAMYLCASSLVPAGDNEEQFFGPGTRLTVL.

J is TRBJ2-5 and V is TRBV19, with 8 positions matching TRBD2. Germline V gene lookup returns CDR1 LNHDA and CDR2 SQIVND (reference sequence). CDR3 size: 14 residues. V was clipped by 3 bases and J by 5 bases; unmatched bases: 5. In nucleotides, the CDR3 is TGTGCCAGTAGTATCCTCCCGGGAGGGGAGACCCAGTACTTC. This gives the protein CASSILPGGETQYF.

The rearrangement uses TRBV6-5 and TRBJ1-5; tentatively, D is TRBD1 (6 bases). CDR1 MNHEY and CDR2 SVGAGI come from the germline V gene. V was clipped by 4 bases and J by 0 bases, with 7 bases between them. The CDR3 is 14 amino acids. The CDR3 sequence: CASSSGASNQPQHF. The DNA for the CDR3 is TGTGCCAGCAGTTCAGGGGCTAGCAATCAGCCCCAGCATTTT.

This clone was recorded a few times. V and J are TRBV19 and TRBJ1-5; unclear D gene. The germline V gene has CDR1 LNHDA and CDR2 SQIVND (reference sequence). V was trimmed by 3 bases and J by 4 bases, leaving 10 bases between them. The length of the CDR3 is 14 residues. The CDR3 loop reads CASSIRYVNQPQHF. CDR3 DNA sequence: TGTGCCAGTAGTATTCGGTATGTTAATCAGCCCCAGCATTTT. The full variable domain, in which reference TRBV19 and TRBJ1-5 provide the parts outside the CDR3, is DGGITQSPKYLFRKEGQNVTLSCEQNLNHDAMYWYRQDPGQGLRLIYYSQIVNDFQKGDIAEGYSVSREKKESFPLTVTSAQKNPTAFYLCASSIRYVNQPQHFGDGTRLSIL.

The gene calls are TRBV2 and TRBJ1-2, with TRBD1 matching 7 bases. Germline CDR1 and CDR2: SNHLY and FYNNEI. The CDR3 has 14 amino acids. Trimming removed 2 bases from V and 5 bases from J; junction bases left unmatched: 5. CDR3 loop: CASSERGTAYGYTF. CDR3 in DNA: TGTGCCAGCAGTGAACGGGGGACAGCTTATGGCTACACCTTC.

The rearrangement links TRBV6-1 to TRBJ2-3, with 9 bases that match TRBD2. With V trimmed by 0 bases and J by 1 base, 2 bases remained unmatched. CDR3 size: 16 residues. Germline V gene lookup returns CDR1 MNHNS and CDR2 SASEGT. The CDR3 reads CASSEASSGGTDTQYF. The CDR3 bases are TGTGCCAGCAGTGAAGCGTCTAGCGGGGGCACAGATACGCAGTATTTT.

At least ten counts were recorded for this clone. This chain connects TRBV9 to TRBJ1-3; 7 positions agree with TRBD1. V shed 2 bases, J shed 0 bases, and the junction held 8 bases outside the gene matches. The CDR3 is 17 residues long. The germline gives CDR1 SGDLS, CDR2 YYNGEE. CDR3 residues: CASSVSGTVVSGNTIYF. CDR3 DNA sequence: TGTGCCAGCAGCGTCTCCGGGACAGTCGTCTCTGGAAACACCATATATTTT.

J is TRBJ2-5 and V is TRBV5-1, with 7 bases lining up with TRBD1. Germline V gene sequence: CDR1 SGHRS, CDR2 YFSETQ. There are 15 residues in the CDR3. Trimming removed 1 base from V and 2 bases from J; junction bases left unmatched: 5. The CDR3 loop reads CASSLSTGQQETQYF. CDR3 nucleotides: TGCGCCAGCAGCTTGAGTACGGGACAGCAAGAGACCCAGTACTTC.

The chain links TRBV11-2 to TRBJ2-2; D is possibly TRBD1 (5 bases). Germline V gene lookup returns CDR1 SGHAT and CDR2 FQNNGV. Trimming removed 2 bases at V and 0 bases at J, with 7 bases between. The CDR3 loop spans 15 amino acids. The CDR3, as DNA: TGTGCCAGCAGCTTACTAGGGGCGAACACCGGGGAGCTGTTTTTT. Its protein product is CASSLLGANTGELFF.

The chain is built from TRBV6-5 and TRBJ2-7, with 14 bases lining up with TRBD2. Trimming took 6 bases from V and 5 from J; bases not matched to a gene: 0. The CDR3 is made up of 13 amino acids. Germline loops: CDR1 MNHEY, CDR2 SVGAGI. In DNA form, the CDR3 reads TGTGCCAGCAGGACTAGCGGGAGGGACGAGCAGTACTTC. Amino acids: CASRTSGRDEQYF.

The CDR3: CASSKGDNQETQYF. The CDR3 DNA sequence: TGTGCCAGCAGCAAAGGGGACAACCAAGAGACCCAGTACTTC. The rearrangement uses TRBV21-1 and TRBJ2-5; the table's D call TRBD1 went unverified against the DNA. TRBV21-1 is labeled a pseudogene. The CDR3 is made up of 14 amino acids.

The chain combines TRBV7-8 with TRBJ2-1, with D perhaps TRBD2 (5 bases). V lost 4 bases to trimming and J lost 0 bases, with 13 bases between them. CDR3 length equals 16 residues. Germline assignment: CDR1 SGHVS and CDR2 FQNEAQ. CDR3 DNA: TGTGCCAGCAGCTCCTTTTTGGGGAGCTCCTACAATGAGCAGTTCTTC. Translating gives CASSSFLGSSYNEQFF.